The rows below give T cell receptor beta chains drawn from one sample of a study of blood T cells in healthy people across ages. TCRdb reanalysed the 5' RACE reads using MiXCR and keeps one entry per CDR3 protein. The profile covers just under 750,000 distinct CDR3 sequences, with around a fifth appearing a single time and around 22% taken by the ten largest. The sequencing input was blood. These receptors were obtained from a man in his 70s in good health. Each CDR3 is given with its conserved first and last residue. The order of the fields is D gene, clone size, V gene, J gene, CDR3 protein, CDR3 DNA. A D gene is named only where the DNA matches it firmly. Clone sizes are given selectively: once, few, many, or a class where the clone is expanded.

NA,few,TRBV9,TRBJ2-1,CASSVGAGYSDNEQFF,TGTGCCAGCAGCGTAGGTGCGGGATATTCTGACAATGAGCAGTTCTTC
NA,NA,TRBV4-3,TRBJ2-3,CASSQRSGLSTDTQYF,TGCGCCAGCAGCCAACGTTCGGGATTAAGCACAGATACGCAGTATTTT
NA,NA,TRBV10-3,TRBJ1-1,CASSYSLRGWEREAFF,TGTGCCAGCAGTTACTCGCTCAGGGGTTGGGAGAGGGAAGCTTTCTTT
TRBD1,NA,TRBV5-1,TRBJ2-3,CASSLPGTGNTQYF,TGCGCCAGCAGCTTACCCGGGACAGGGAATACGCAGTATTTT
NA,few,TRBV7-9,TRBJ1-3,CASSPQTGRGNTIYF,TGTGCCAGCAGCCCCCAGACAGGCCGCGGAAACACCATATATTTT
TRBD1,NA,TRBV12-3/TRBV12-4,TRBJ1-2,CASSSAGGQGIFGYTF,TGTGCCAGCAGTTCTGCCGGGGGACAGGGTATCTTTGGCTACACCTTC
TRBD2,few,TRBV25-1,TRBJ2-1,CAIEGLSIHYNEQFF,TGTGCCATCGAGGGACTATCTATTCATTACAATGAGCAGTTCTTC
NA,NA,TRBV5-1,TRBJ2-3,CASSLAGRGETDTQYF,TGCGCCAGCAGCTTGGCCGGCAGGGGAGAGACAGATACGCAGTATTTT
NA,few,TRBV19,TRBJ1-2,CASSAYRDGYTF,TGTGCCAGTAGTGCCTACAGGGATGGCTACACCTTC
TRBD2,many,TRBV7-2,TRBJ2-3,CASSLGLAGADTQYF,TGTGCCAGCAGCCTAGGACTAGCGGGAGCTGATACGCAGTATTTT
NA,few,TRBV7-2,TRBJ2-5,CASGPQETQYF,TGTGCCAGCGGGCCCCAAGAGACCCAGTACTTC
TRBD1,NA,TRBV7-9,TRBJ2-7,CASSLRDREWEQYF,TGTGCCAGCAGCCTCCGGGACAGGGAATGGGAGCAGTACTTC
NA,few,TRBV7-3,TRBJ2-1,CASSFGRPAHNEQFF,TGTGCCAGCAGCTTCGGACGGCCGGCACACAATGAGCAGTTCTTC
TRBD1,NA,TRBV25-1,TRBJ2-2,CASSDFTGAGELFF,TGTGCCAGCAGTGACTTCACAGGGGCCGGGGAGCTGTTTTTT
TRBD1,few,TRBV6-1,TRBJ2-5,CASSNRDRGLEQYF,TGTGCCAGCAGCAACAGGGACAGGGGACTAGAGCAGTACTTC
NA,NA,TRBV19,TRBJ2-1,CASTLGAGWSNEQFF,TGTGCCAGTACCCTAGGAGCAGGTTGGTCGAATGAGCAGTTCTTC
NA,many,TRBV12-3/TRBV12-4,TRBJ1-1,CASRHGQLAEAFF,TGTGCCAGCAGACACGGACAGTTGGCTGAAGCTTTCTTT
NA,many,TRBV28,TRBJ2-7,CASSPAYEQYF,TGTGCCAGCAGCCCCGCCTACGAGCAGTACTTC
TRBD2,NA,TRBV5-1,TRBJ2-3,CASSSEFLAGRQVDTQYF,TGCGCCAGCAGCTCGGAATTCCTAGCGGGGCGCCAAGTAGATACGCAGTATTTT
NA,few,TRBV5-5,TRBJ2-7,CASSIIGVFYEQYF,TGTGCCAGCAGCATTATAGGGGTGTTCTACGAGCAGTACTTC
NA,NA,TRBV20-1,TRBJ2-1,CSAREGTLGSEQFF,TGCAGTGCTAGAGAGGGGACACTCGGTAGTGAGCAGTTCTTC
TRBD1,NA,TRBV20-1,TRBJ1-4,CSARDKGQGGEKLFF,TGCAGTGCTAGAGATAAGGGACAGGGAGGCGAAAAACTGTTTTTT
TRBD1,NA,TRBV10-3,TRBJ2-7,CAISDRTGMGEQYF,TGTGCCATCAGTGACCGGACAGGGATGGGCGAGCAGTACTTC
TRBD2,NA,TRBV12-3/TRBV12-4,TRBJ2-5,CASSFAGSSGALLQETQYF,TGTGCCAGCAGTTTTGCCGGGTCTAGCGGGGCCCTACTCCAAGAGACCCAGTACTTC
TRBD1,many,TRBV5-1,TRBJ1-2,CASSLGQGTSGYTF,TGCGCCAGCAGCTTGGGACAGGGGACAAGTGGCTACACCTTC
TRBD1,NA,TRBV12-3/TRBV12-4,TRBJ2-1,CASSSTSWDRGRGEQFF,TGTGCCAGCAGTTCCACTTCCTGGGACAGGGGGCGAGGTGAGCAGTTCTTC
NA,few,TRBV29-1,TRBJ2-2,CSVEGETGELFF,TGCAGCGTTGAAGGGGAGACCGGGGAGCTGTTTTTT
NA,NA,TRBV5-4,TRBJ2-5,CASSYPSETQYF,TGTGCCAGCAGCTACCCATCGGAGACCCAGTACTTC
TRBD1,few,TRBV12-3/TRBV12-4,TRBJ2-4,CASSLAAGGNIQYF,TGTGCCAGCAGTTTAGCTGCAGGGGGAAACATTCAGTACTTC
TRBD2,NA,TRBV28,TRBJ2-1,CASSLSVGLVHEQFF,TGTGCCAGCAGTTTATCCGTTGGACTAGTCCATGAGCAGTTCTTC
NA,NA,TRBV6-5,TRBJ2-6,CARHQPSSGANVLTF,TGTGCCAGGCATCAGCCGAGCTCTGGGGCCAACGTCCTGACTTTC
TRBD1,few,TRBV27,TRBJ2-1,CASSLQGDPYNEQFF,TGTGCCAGCAGTTTACAGGGGGATCCCTACAATGAGCAGTTCTTC
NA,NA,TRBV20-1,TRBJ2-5,CSASNKETQYF,TGCAGTGCTTCCAATAAAGAGACCCAGTACTTC
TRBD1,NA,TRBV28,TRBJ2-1,CASSLGGQGRYEQFF,TGTGCCAGCAGTTTGGGGGGACAGGGTCGATATGAGCAGTTCTTC
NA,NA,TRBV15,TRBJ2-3,CATSLLPGRKASTDTQYF,TGTGCCACCAGCCTTCTTCCGGGACGGAAGGCTTCTACAGATACGCAGTATTTT
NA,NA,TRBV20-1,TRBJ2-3,CSASGGFTDTQYF,TGCAGTGCTAGCGGGGGCTTCACAGATACGCAGTATTTT
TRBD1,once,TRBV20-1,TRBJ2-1,CSSTGTGGLEQFF,TGCAGTTCCACCGGGACAGGGGGGTTGGAGCAGTTCTTC
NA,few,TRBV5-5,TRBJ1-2,CASSLGQPSNYGYTF,TGTGCCAGCAGCTTGGGACAACCCTCTAACTATGGCTACACCTTC
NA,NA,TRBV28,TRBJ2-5,CASSNRSFPWTQYF,TGTGCCAGCTCAAATAGGTCGTTTCCTTGGACCCAGTACTTC
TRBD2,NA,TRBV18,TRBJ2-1,CASSPRGLADNEQFF,TGTGCCAGCTCACCGAGAGGGCTAGCGGACAATGAGCAGTTCTTC
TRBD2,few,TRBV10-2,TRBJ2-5,CATQTERGEETQYF,TGCGCCACCCAGACCGAGCGGGGAGAAGAGACCCAGTACTTC
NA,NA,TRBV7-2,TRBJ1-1,CASSLAQGSTEAFF,TGTGCCAGCAGCTTAGCCCAGGGGAGCACTGAAGCTTTCTTT
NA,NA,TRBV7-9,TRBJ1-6,CASSLGGAESYNSPLHF,TGTGCCAGCAGCCTCGGGGGGGCAGAGTCCTATAATTCACCCCTCCACTTT
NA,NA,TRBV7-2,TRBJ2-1,CASSLDYSGPRYEQFF,TGTGCCAGCAGCTTAGATTATTCGGGTCCCAGGTATGAGCAGTTCTTC
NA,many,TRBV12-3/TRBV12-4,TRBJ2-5,CASSFRRETQYF,TGTGCCAGCAGTTTTCGAAGAGAGACCCAGTACTTC
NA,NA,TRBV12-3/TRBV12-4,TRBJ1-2,CASSFFGAAYDYTF,TGTGCCAGCAGTTTTTTTGGGGCCGCATATGACTACACCTTC
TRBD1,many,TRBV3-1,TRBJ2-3,CASSRQGAVLSTDTQYF,TGTGCCAGCAGCCGACAGGGGGCAGTTCTTAGCACAGATACGCAGTATTTT
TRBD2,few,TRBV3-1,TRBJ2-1,CASSLGLAGDLEQFF,TGTGCCAGCAGCCTGGGACTAGCGGGAGATCTTGAGCAGTTCTTC
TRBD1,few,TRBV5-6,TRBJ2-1,CASSLTGGYEQFF,TGTGCCAGCAGCTTGACAGGGGGCTATGAGCAGTTCTTC